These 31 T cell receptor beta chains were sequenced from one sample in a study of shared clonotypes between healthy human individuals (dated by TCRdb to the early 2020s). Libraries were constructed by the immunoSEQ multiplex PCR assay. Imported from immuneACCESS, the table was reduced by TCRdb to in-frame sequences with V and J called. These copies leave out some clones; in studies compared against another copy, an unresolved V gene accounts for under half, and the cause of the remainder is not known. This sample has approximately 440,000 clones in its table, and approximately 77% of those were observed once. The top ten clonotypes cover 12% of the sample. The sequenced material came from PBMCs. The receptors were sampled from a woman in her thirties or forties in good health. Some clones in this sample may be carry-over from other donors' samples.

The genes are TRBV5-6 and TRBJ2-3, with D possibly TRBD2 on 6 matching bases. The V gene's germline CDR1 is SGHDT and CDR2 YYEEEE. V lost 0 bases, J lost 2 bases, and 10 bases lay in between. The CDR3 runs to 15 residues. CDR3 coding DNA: TGTGCCAGCAGCTTGGTCTTAGCGGACACAGATACGCAGTATTTT. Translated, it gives CASSLVLADTDTQYF. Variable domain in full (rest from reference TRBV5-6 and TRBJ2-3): DAGVTQSPTHLIKTRGQQVTLRCSPKSGHDTVSWYQQALGQGPQFIFQYYEEEERQRGNFPDRFSGHQFPNYSSELNVNALLLGDSALYLCASSLVLADTDTQYFGPGTRLTVL.

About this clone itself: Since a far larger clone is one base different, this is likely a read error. The CDR3 sequence: CASGLVGYGYTF. CDR3 in DNA: TGTGCCAGCGGTTTAGTCGGGTATGGCTACACCTTC. This sequence joins TRBV28 and TRBJ1-2; D is undetermined. The germline gives CDR1 MDHEN, CDR2 SYDVKM. This CDR3 is built from 12 residues.

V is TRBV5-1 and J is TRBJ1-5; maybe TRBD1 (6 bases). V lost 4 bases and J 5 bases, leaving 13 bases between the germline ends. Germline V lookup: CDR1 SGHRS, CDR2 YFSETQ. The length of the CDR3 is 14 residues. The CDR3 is CASSPDRTDQPQHF. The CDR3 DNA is TGCGCCAGCAGCCCGGACAGAACGGATCAGCCCCAGCATTTT.

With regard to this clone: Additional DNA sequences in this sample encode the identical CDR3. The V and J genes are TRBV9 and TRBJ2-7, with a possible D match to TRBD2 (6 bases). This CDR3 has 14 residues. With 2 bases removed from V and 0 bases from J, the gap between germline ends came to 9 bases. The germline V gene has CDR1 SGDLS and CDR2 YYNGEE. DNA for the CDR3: TGTGCCAGCAGCGTGGGGAGGAGCTCCTACGAGCAGTACTTC. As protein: CASSVGRSSYEQYF.

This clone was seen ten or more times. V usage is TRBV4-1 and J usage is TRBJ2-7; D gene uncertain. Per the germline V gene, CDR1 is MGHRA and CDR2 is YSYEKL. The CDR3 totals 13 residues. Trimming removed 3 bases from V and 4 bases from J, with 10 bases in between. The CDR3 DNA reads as TGCGCCAGCAGCCACACTGACCGTTACGAGCAGTACTTC. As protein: CASSHTDRYEQYF.

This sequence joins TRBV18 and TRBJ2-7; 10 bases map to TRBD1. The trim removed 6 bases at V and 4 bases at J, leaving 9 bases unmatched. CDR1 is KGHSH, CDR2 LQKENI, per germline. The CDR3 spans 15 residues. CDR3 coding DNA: TGTGCCAGCTCCCCCCGGGACAGGGGAATATACGAGCAGTACTTC. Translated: CASSPRDRGIYEQYF.

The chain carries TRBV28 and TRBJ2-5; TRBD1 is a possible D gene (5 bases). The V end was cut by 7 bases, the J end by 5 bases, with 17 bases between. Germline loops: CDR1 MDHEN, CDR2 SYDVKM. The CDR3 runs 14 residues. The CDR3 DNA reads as TGTGCCAGCAACCCTCCACAGGTTTCTGAGACCCAGTACTTC. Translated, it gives CASNPPQVSETQYF.

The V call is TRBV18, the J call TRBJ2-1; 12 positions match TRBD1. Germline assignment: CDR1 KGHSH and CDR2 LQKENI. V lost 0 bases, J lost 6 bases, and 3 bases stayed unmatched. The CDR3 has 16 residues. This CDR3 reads CASSPPGQGAINEQFF. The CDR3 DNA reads TGTGCCAGCTCACCACCGGGACAGGGGGCGATCAATGAGCAGTTCTTC.

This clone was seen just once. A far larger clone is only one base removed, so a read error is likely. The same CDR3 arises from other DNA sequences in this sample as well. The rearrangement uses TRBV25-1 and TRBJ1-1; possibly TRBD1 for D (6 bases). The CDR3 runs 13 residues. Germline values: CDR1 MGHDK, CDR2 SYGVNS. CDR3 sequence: CASSPRGNTEAFF. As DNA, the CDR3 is TGCGCCAGCAGTCCCAGGGGGAACACTGAAGCTTTCTTT.

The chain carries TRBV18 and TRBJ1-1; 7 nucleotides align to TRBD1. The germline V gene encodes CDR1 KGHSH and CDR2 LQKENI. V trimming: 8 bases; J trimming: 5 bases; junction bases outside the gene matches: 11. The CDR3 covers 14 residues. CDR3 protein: CASPGGGVGTEAFF. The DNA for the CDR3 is TGTGCCAGCCCTGGAGGGGGCGTGGGGACTGAAGCTTTCTTT. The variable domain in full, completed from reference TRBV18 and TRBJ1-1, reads NAGVMQNPRHLVRRRGQEARLRCSPMKGHSHVYWYRQLPEEGLKFMVYLQKENIIDESGMPKERFSAEFPKEGPSILRIQQVVRGDSAAYFCASPGGGVGTEAFFGQGTRLTVV.

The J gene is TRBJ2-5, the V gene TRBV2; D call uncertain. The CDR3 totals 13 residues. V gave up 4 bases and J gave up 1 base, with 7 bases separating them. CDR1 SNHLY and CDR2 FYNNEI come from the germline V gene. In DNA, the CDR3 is TGTGCCAGCAGTGGTAATGGCCAAGAGACCCAGTACTTC. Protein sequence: CASSGNGQETQYF.

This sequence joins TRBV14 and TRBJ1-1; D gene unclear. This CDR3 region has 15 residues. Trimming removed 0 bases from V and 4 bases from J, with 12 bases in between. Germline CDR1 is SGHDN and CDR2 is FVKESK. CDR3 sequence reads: CASSQESIPFTEAFF. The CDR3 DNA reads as TGTGCCAGCAGCCAAGAAAGTATCCCTTTCACTGAAGCTTTCTTT. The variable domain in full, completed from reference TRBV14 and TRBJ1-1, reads EAGVTQFPSHSVIEKGQTVTLRCDPISGHDNLYWYRRVMGKEIKFLLHFVKESKQDESGMPNNRFLAERTGGTYSTLKVQPAELEDSGVYFCASSQESIPFTEAFFGQGTRLTVV.

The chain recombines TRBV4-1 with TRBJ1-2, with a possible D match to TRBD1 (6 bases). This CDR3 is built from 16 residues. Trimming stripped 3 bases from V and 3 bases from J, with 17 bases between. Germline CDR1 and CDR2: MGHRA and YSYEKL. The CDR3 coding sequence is TGCGCCAGCAGCCAGCCGGGACAAAAGCTGGACTATGGCTACACCTTC. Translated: CASSQPGQKLDYGYTF.

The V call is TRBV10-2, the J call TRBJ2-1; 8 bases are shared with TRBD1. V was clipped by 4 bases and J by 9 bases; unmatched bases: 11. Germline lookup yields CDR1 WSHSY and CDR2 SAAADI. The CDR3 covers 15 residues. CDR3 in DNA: TGCGCCAGCAGTGGCACGACAGGGGTTAGTGGTGAGCAGTTCTTC. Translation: CASSGTTGVSGEQFF.

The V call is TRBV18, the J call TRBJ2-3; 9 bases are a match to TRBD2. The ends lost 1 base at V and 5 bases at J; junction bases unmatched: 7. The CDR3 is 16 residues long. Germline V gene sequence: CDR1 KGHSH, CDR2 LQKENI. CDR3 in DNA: TGTGCCAGCTCACCACTGGTAGCGGGAGCTGTAGATACGCAGTATTTT. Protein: CASSPLVAGAVDTQYF.

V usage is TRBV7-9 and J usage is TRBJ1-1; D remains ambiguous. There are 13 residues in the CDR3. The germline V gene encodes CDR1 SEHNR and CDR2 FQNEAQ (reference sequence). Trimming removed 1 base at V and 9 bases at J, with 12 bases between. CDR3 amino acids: CASSLDTGRKAFF. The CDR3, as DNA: TGTGCCAGCAGCTTAGACACGGGCCGAAAAGCTTTCTTT.

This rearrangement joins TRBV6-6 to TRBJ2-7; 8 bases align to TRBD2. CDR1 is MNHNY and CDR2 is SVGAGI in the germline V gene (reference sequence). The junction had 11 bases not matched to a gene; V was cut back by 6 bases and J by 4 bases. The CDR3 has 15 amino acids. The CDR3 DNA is TGTGCCAGCAGCTCCCGGGAGGGTCGGAGATACGAGCAGTACTTC. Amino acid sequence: CASSSREGRRYEQYF.

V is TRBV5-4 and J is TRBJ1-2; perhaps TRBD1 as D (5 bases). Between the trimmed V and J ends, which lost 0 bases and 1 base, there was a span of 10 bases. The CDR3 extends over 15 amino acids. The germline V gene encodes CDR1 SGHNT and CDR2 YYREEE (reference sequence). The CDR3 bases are TGTGCCAGCAGCTTGGGGGGCCGCAGTAACTATGGCTACACCTTC. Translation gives CASSLGGRSNYGYTF.

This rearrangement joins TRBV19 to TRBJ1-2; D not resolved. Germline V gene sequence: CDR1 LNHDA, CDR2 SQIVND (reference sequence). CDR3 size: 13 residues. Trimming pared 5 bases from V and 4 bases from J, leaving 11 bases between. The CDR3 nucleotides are TGTGCCAGTAGTGCCCTGACCGGCTATGGCTACACCTTC. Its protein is CASSALTGYGYTF.

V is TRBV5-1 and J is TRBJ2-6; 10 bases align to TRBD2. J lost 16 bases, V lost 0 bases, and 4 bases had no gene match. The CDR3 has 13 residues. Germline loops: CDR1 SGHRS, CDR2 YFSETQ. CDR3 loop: CASSLVPSGGLTF. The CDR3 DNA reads TGCGCCAGCAGCTTGGTTCCTAGCGGGGGACTGACTTTC.

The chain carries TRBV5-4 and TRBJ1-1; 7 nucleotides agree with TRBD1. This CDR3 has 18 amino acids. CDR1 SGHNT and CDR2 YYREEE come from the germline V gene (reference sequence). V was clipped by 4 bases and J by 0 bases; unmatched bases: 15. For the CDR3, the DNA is TGTGCCAGCAGCCCACCAGTAGTCGGACAGGTGATGAACACTGAAGCTTTCTTT. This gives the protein CASSPPVVGQVMNTEAFF.

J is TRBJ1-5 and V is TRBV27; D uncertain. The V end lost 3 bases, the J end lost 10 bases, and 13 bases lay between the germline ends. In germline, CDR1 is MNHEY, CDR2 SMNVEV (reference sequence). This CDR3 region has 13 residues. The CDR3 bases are TGTGCCAGCAGTTTCGGGCCCCGGTCACCCCAGCATTTT. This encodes CASSFGPRSPQHF.

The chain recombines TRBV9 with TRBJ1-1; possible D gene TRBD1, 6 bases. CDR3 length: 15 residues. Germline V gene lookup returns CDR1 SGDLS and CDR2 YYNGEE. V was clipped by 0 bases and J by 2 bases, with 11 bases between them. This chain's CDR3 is CASSVEDRINTEAFF. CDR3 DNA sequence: TGTGCCAGCAGCGTAGAAGACAGGATAAACACTGAAGCTTTCTTT.

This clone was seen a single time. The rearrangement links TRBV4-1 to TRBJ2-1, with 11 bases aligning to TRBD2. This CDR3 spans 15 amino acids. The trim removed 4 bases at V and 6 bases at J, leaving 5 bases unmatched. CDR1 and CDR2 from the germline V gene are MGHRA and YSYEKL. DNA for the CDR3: TGCGCCAGCAGCCGCCCGGGACTAGCGGCCAATGAGCAGTTCTTC. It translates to CASSRPGLAANEQFF.

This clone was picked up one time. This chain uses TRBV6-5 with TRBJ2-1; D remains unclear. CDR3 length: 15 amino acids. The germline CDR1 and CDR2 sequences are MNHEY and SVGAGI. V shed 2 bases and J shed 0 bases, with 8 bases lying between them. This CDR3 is CASSYDETSYNEQFF. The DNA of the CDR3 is TGTGCCAGCAGTTACGATGAAACCTCCTACAATGAGCAGTTCTTC.

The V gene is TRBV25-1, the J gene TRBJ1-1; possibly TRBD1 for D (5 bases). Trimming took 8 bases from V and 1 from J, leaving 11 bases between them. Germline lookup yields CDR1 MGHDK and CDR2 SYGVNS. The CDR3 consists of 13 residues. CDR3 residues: CASSLGANTEAFF. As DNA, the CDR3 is TGTGCCAGCTCGCTAGGGGCGAACACTGAAGCTTTCTTT.

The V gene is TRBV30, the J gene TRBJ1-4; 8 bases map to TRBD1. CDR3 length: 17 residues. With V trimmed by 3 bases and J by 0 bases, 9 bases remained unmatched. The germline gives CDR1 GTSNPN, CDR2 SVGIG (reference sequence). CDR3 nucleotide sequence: TGTGCCTGGAGAACGGGAACAGGGGGGGCAACTAATGAAAAACTGTTTTTT. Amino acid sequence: CAWRTGTGGATNEKLFF. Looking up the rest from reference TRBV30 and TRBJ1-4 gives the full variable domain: SQTIHQWPATLVQPVGSPLSLECTVEGTSNPNLYWYRQAAGRGLQLLFYSVGIGQISSEVPQNLSASRPQDRQFILSSKKLLLSDSGFYLCAWRTGTGGATNEKLFFGSGTQLSVL.

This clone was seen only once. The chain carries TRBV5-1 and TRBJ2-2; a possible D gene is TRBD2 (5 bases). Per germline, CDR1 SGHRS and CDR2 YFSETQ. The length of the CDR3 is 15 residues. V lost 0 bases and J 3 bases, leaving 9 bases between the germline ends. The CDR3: CASSLGLPYTGELFF. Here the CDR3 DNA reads TGCGCCAGCAGCTTGGGACTACCTTACACCGGGGAGCTGTTTTTT. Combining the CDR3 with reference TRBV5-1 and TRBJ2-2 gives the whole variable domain KAGVTQTPRYLIKTRGQQVTLSCSPISGHRSVSWYQQTPGQGLQFLFEYFSETQRNKGNFPGRFSGRQFSNSRSEMNVSTLELGDSALYLCASSLGLPYTGELFFGEGSRLTVL.

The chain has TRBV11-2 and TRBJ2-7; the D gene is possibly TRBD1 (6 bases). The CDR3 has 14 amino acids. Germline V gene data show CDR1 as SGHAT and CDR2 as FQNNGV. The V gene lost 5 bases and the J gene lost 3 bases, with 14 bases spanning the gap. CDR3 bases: TGTGCCAGCAGCCGCAACAGGGATGGCTACGAGCAGTACTTC. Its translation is CASSRNRDGYEQYF.

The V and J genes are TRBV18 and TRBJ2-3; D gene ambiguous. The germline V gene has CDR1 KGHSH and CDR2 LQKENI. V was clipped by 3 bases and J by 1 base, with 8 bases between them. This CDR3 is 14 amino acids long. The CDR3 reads CASSPAFGTDTQYF. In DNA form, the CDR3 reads TGTGCCAGCTCACCGGCGTTTGGCACAGATACGCAGTATTTT.

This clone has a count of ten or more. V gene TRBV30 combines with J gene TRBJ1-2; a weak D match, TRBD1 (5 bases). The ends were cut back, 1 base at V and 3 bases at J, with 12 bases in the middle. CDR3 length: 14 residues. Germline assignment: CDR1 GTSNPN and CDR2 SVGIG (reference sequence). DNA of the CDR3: TGTGCCTGGAGTGAGGCAGGGCCAGACTATGGCTACACCTTC. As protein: CAWSEAGPDYGYTF.